This TCR beta chain was recovered during a study of OX40 agonist ivuxolimab in advanced cancers. Overall study findings and caveats: Partial responders at 0.1-3.0 mg/kg had among the lowest clonal expansion. What antigens the expanded peripheral T cells recognized was never established.

TCRdb's copy holds only in-frame clones and misses some; the assay was immunoSEQ multiplex PCR. The sample yields about 64,000 clones, roughly 80% seen once. This CDR3 is built from 14 residues. V was clipped by 5 bases and J by 4 bases, with 14 bases between them. The germline V gene encodes CDR1 LNHNV and CDR2 YYDKDF (reference sequence). As regards this clone: What it recognizes is unknown.

The V call is TRBV15, the J call TRBJ1-1, with D possibly matching TRBD1 (5 bases). This TCR derives from an adult with an advanced solid tumor such as melanoma, head and neck, liver or kidney cancer. The sample here was CD4+ or CD8+ T cells sorted from blood, taken in a trial of the OX40 agonist ivuxolimab. Written as DNA, the CDR3 is TGTGCCACCAGCGGGCCAGGGAAGGGCACTGAAGCTTTCTTT. Its translation: CATSGPGKGTEAFF.